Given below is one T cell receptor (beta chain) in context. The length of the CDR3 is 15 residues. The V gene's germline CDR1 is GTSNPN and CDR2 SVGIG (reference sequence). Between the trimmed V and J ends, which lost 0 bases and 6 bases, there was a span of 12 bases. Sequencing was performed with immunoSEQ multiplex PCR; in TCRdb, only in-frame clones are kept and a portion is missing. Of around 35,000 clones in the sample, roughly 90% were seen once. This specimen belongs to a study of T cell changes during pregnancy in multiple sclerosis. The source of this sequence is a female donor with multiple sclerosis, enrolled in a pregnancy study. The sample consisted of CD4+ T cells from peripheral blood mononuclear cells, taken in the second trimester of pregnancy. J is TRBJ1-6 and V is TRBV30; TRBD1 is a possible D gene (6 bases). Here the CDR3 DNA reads TGTGCCTGGAGTGTGGCAGGGGCTCGTAATTCACCCCTCCACTTT. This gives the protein CAWSVAGARNSPLHF.